The 2 T cell receptor beta chains below were found in one sample sequenced in a study of shared clonotypes between healthy human individuals. Naive CD8 isolation took CD45RO-negative cells positively selected for CCR7 and excluded terminally differentiated effector memory CD45RA+ cells. Using immunoSEQ multiplex PCR, the repertoire was profiled, and TCRdb retains in-frame clones only, with some absent. The table lists a few hundred thousand clones, less than 97% of them singletons. The material sequenced was naive CD8+ T cells sorted from blood. These receptors all come from a woman aged 30 to 39 in good health.

Here the CDR3 reads CATSSDPHREGLYEQYF. The CDR3 DNA reads as TGTGCCACCAGCAGCGATCCCCATCGGGAGGGACTCTACGAGCAGTACTTC. The chain links TRBV15 to TRBJ2-7, with TRBD2 identical over 8 bases. The CDR3 loop spans 17 amino acids. Trimming took 3 bases from V and 3 from J; bases not matched to a gene: 13. Germline V gives CDR1 LNHNV, CDR2 YYDKDF (reference sequence).

About this clone: The same CDR3 also results from other DNA sequences found in this sample. This rearrangement joins TRBV10-3 to TRBJ1-1, with D possibly being TRBD1 (5 bases). Germline CDR1 is ENHRY and CDR2 is SYGVKD. The CDR3 contains 14 residues. Trimming pared 10 bases from V and 4 bases from J, leaving 19 bases between. The CDR3 is CATRLGLMGTEAFF. The CDR3 coding sequence is TGTGCCACCCGGTTGGGGCTAATGGGCACTGAAGCTTTCTTT.